The TCR beta chain under discussion was sequenced for a study of blood T cell repertoires in COVID-19. Study summary: COVID-19 samples, acute and convalescent, were from the United States, Italy and Spain. T cells, B-cell-depleted T cells, or PBMCs provided the cDNA or gDNA that served as material.

Original analysis: Estimated nucleated cell counts came from reference gene primer amplification. The method was immunoSEQ multiplex PCR; TCRdb's version includes in-frame clones alone and lacks a portion of them. The DNA was the basis for D and trimming; V, J and clone size are from that table. The repertoire holds 150,000 to 200,000 clones, with 90% to 95% as singletons. Trimming cost V 4 bases and J 2 bases; bases outside gene matches: 5. The CDR3 consists of 14 residues. Germline CDR1 SGHTA, CDR2 FQGNSA. This chain joins TRBV7-2 and TRBJ2-7, with 7 bases fitting TRBD1. The receptor was derived from a woman in her forties or fifties with acute or convalescent COVID-19. The specimen sequenced was peripheral blood. The CDR3 loop reads CASSSTGVPYEQYF. The DNA for the CDR3 is TGTGCCAGCAGCTCTACAGGGGTTCCCTACGAGCAGTACTTC.